This T cell receptor beta chain came from a study of T-cell memory formation after mild COVID-19. Points from the study as a whole: The finding that pre-infection memory included some responding clones suggested that cross-reactive memory joined. Second-wave clones peaking on day 37 lacked confirmed SARS-CoV-2 specificity.

Concerning this clonotype itself: Its antigen is not identified.

The V end was cut by 1 base, the J end by 4 bases, with 7 bases between. Germline CDR1 is SGHVS and CDR2 is FQNEAQ. The CDR3 loop spans 13 amino acids. Using its own MiXCR run on the 5' RACE reads, TCRdb lists one record per CDR3 protein. The table includes around 400,000 distinct CDR3 sequences, roughly 26% detected once. The chain uses TRBV7-8 and TRBJ2-5; D gene ambiguous. This receptor was identified in an adult woman who had mild COVID-19 (a few samples of this study predate the infection). Cell type and time point are not known. Sequenced material: PBMCs or a T cell subset sorted from them (not recorded which). For the CDR3, the DNA is TGTGCCAGCAGCTTAGAAACCCCAGAGACCCAGTACTTC. Translated, it gives CASSLETPETQYF.